The 12 T cell receptor beta chains below all came from one sample that was sequenced in a study of response to subunit inactivated influenza vaccine. TCRdb fed the RT-PCR reads into MiXCR, producing one record per CDR3 protein. In the table there are fewer than 250,000 distinct CDR3 sequences, about 15% of which are singletons. The material sequenced was CD8+ T cells sorted from PBMCs, taken more than 4 days after vaccination. The origin of the receptors is a man aged 50 or older who received an inactivated influenza vaccine.

This clonotype occurred a few times. The gene calls are TRBV9 and TRBJ1-1; 7 bases fit TRBD1. This CDR3 has 16 residues. Germline CDR1 and CDR2: SGDLS and YYNGEE. V lost 3 bases and J lost 6; bases outside the gene matches: 14. This CDR3 is CASSDRDSPYLSEAFF. The CDR3 coding sequence is TGTGCCAGCAGCGATCGGGACAGCCCTTACCTTTCTGAAGCTTTCTTT.

V is TRBV7-9 and J is TRBJ2-2, with D perhaps assigned TRBD1 or TRBD2 (5 bases each). The CDR3 has 15 residues. Deletions cut 4 bases from V and 4 bases from J, with 13 bases between. Germline V gene lookup returns CDR1 SEHNR and CDR2 FQNEAQ (reference sequence). In DNA form, the CDR3 reads TGTGCCAGCAGCTCCGGGACCTTGGTCACCGGGGAGCTGTTTTTT. Amino acid sequence: CASSSGTLVTGELFF.

This clonotype was observed many times. This rearrangement joins TRBV5-1 to TRBJ1-5; D is unresolved. V lost 2 bases, J lost 2 bases, and 11 bases lay in between. The CDR3 extends over 15 amino acids. Germline-derived CDR1 and CDR2 are SGHRS and YFSETQ. CDR3 residues: CASSFGGEGNQPQHF. The CDR3 nucleotides read TGCGCCAGCAGCTTTGGCGGTGAGGGCAATCAGCCCCAGCATTTT.

This clonotype came up a few times. This chain links TRBV5-1 with TRBJ2-7; 7 bases agree with TRBD2. The germline gives CDR1 SGHRS, CDR2 YFSETQ. The CDR3 has 15 amino acids. After removal of 4 bases from V and 4 bases from J, the junction contained 11 bases not matched to a gene. CDR3 amino acids: CASSPTGSGEYEQYF. In nucleotides, the CDR3 is TGCGCCAGCAGCCCCACCGGGAGCGGGGAGTACGAGCAGTACTTC.

The J gene is TRBJ2-7, the V gene TRBV29-1, with unresolved D. This CDR3 is built from 12 residues. The V end lost 0 bases, the J end lost 2 bases, and 5 bases lay between the germline ends. Germline loops: CDR1 SQVTM, CDR2 ANQGSEA. The DNA of the CDR3 is TGCAGCGTTGAAGATAGGGCCTACGAGCAGTACTTC. As protein: CSVEDRAYEQYF.

Only a few counts were recorded for this clonotype. This rearrangement joins TRBV7-6 to TRBJ2-5; 10 nucleotides agree with TRBD2. The V and J ends lost 3 bases and 1 base, in that order; junction bases with no gene match: 5. Germline V gene sequence: CDR1 SGHVS, CDR2 FNYEAQ. The CDR3 extends over 16 amino acids. In DNA form, the CDR3 reads TGTGCCAGCAGCTTCATCACTAGCGGGGCCCAAGAGACCCAGTACTTC. It codes for CASSFITSGAQETQYF.

A few counts support this clonotype. Written as DNA, the CDR3 is TGCGCCAGCAGCCGGCCCGGGCAGCAAGAGACCCAGTACTTC. It specifies CASSRPGQQETQYF. The rearrangement links TRBV4-1 to TRBJ2-5; D unresolved. The CDR3 covers 14 residues. V was cut by 4 bases and J by 2 bases, with 11 bases left in between. Germline CDR1 and CDR2: MGHRA and YSYEKL.

This clonotype has only a few counts. The rearrangement uses TRBV12-3 or TRBV12-4 and TRBJ2-2; 14 bases agree with TRBD2. The ends lost 6 bases at V and 6 bases at J; junction bases unmatched: 3. This CDR3 is built from 15 residues. CDR3 residues: CASSRLAGGPGELFF. Here the CDR3 DNA reads TGTGCCAGCAGCCGACTAGCGGGGGGGCCCGGGGAGCTGTTTTTT.

The table lists this clonotype with a few counts. V gene TRBV7-9 combines with J gene TRBJ2-1; TRBD2 might be the D (5 bases). Trimming pared 5 bases from V and 4 bases from J, leaving 12 bases between. There are 14 residues in the CDR3. Germline loops: CDR1 SEHNR, CDR2 FQNEAQ (reference sequence). Here the CDR3 DNA reads TGTGCCAGCAGCCCAAGGACTCTTTACAATGAGCAGTTCTTC. It specifies CASSPRTLYNEQFF.

The chain has TRBV7-8 and TRBJ1-2, with D possibly TRBD1 on 6 matching bases. This CDR3 is built from 13 residues. The germline CDR1 and CDR2 sequences are SGHVS and FQNEAQ. V lost 6 bases to trimming and J lost 5 bases, with 13 bases between them. CDR3 in amino acids: CASSSGTLYGYTF. CDR3 DNA sequence: TGTGCCAGCAGTTCCGGGACACTTTATGGCTACACCTTC.

This clonotype showed up just a few times. The chain joins TRBV27 to TRBJ2-5; D could derive from TRBD1 or TRBD2 (6 bases each). Germline CDR1 and CDR2: MNHEY and SMNVEV (reference sequence). V lost 2 bases to trimming and J lost 5 bases, with 12 bases between them. The length of the CDR3 is 14 residues. The CDR3 sequence: CASSLLGGQETQYF. CDR3 DNA sequence: TGTGCCAGCAGTTTACTAGGGGGGCAGGAGACCCAGTACTTC.

The V gene is TRBV6-5, the J gene TRBJ2-7; possibly TRBD2 for D (6 bases). Germline CDR1 and CDR2: MNHEY and SVGAGI. CDR3 length: 15 amino acids. The V end was cut by 0 bases, the J end by 3 bases, with 12 bases between. The CDR3 region has the DNA TGTGCCAGCAGTTACTCTGGGCGGGGTGTCTACGAGCAGTACTTC. Its protein product is CASSYSGRGVYEQYF.